This TCR beta chain was identified during a study of blood T cell repertoires in COVID-19. About the research overall: COVID-19 samples from acute and convalescent phases originated in the United States, Italy and Spain. PBMCs, B-cell-depleted T cells, or T cells provided the cDNA or gDNA that made up the material.

The authors' processing: From reference gene primer amplification, estimates of nucleated cell counts were derived. TCRdb's copy holds only in-frame clones and misses some; the assay was immunoSEQ multiplex PCR. V and J calls and clone size are as listed in that table; D and trimming were resolved from the DNA. The data show 25,000 to 35,000 clones, with about 85% seen just once and under 30% held by the top ten. Between the trimmed V and J ends, which lost 4 bases and 4 bases, there was a span of 8 bases. Germline CDR1 reads LNHDA; CDR2 reads SQIVND (reference sequence). This CDR3 has 13 residues. This TCR derives from a human donor in a cohort sampled during active COVID-19. Source material: peripheral blood. This chain uses TRBV19 with TRBJ1-5; a weak D match, TRBD1 (6 bases). The CDR3 bases are TGTGCCAGTAGTACAACAGGGAATCAGCCCCAGCATTTT. This codes for CASSTTGNQPQHF.